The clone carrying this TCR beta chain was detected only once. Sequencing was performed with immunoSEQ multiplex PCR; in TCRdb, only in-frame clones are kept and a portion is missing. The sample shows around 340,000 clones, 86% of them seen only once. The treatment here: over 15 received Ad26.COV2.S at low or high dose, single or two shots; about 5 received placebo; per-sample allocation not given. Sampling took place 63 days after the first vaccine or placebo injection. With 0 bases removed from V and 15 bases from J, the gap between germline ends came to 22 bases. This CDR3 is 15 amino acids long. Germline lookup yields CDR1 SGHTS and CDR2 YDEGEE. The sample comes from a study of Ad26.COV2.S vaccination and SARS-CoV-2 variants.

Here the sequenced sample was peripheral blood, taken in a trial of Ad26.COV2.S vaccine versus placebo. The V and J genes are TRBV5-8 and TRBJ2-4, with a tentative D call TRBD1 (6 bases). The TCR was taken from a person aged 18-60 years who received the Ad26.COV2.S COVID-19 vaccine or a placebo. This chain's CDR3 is CASSLGPGANEPRYF. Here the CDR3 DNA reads TGTGCCAGCAGCTTGGGGCCAGGGGCAAATGAACCCCGGTACTTC.